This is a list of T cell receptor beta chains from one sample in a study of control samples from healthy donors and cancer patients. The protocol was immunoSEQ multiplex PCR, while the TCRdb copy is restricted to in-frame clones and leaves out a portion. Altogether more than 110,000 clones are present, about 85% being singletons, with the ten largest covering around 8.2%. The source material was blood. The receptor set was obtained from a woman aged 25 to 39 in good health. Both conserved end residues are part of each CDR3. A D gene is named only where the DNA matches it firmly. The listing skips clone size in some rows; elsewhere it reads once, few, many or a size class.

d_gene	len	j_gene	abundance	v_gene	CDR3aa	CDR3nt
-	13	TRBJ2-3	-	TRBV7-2	CASSLVSSDTQYF	TGTGCCAGCAGCTTAGTTAGCTCGGATACGCAGTATTTT
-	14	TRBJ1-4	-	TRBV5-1	CTSSLGSTNEKLFF	TGCACCAGCAGCTTGGGATCAACTAATGAAAAACTGTTTTTT
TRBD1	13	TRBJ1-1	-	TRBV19	CASKLTGGTEAFF	TGTGCCAGTAAGCTAACAGGGGGCACTGAAGCTTTCTTT
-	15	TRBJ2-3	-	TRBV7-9	CASSLSSGGTDTQYF	TGTGCCAGCAGCTTAAGTAGCGGAGGCACAGATACGCAGTATTTT
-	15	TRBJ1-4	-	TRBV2	CASGEVLATNEKLFF	TGTGCCAGCGGTGAGGTACTTGCAACTAATGAAAAACTGTTTTTT
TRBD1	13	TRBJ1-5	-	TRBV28	CATGTGLYQPQHF	TGTGCCACCGGGACAGGGCTGTATCAGCCCCAGCATTTT
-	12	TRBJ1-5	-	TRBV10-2	CASTPGEGLLHF	TGCGCCAGCACCCCGGGAGAAGGACTCCTGCATTTT
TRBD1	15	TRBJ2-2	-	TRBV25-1	CASSEPGQGSGELFF	TGTGCCAGCAGTGAACCGGGACAGGGTTCAGGGGAGCTGTTTTTT
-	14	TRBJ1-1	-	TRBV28	CASIRQDLNTEAFF	TGTGCCAGCATCCGACAGGACCTGAACACTGAAGCTTTCTTT
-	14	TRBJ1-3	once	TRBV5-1	CASSSEPSGNTIYF	TGCGCCAGCAGCTCAGAACCCTCTGGAAACACCATATATTTT
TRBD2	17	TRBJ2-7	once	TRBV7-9	CASSEYTEREFEDEQYF	TGTGCCAGCAGCGAATATACCGAGCGGGAGTTTGAGGACGAGCAGTACTTC
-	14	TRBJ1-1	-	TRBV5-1	CASSLWDMNTEAFF	TGCGCCAGCAGCTTGTGGGATATGAACACTGAAGCTTTCTTT
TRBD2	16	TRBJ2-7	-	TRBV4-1	CADLGLAEAEPYEQYF	TGCGCCGATCTAGGACTAGCGGAGGCGGAACCCTACGAGCAGTACTTC
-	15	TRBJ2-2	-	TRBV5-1	CASSSDRSNTGELFF	TGCGCCAGCAGCTCCGATCGATCGAACACCGGGGAGCTGTTTTTT
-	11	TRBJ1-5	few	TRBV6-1	CASSESDPQHF	TGTGCCAGCAGTGAATCCGATCCCCAGCATTTT
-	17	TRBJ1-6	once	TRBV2	CASSEGQLYSPIHPSTF	-
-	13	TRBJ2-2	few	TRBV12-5	CASGPSGTGELFF	TGTGCTAGTGGGCCATCGGGGACCGGGGAGCTGTTTTTT
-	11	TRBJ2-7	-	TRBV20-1	CSARDAYEQYF	TGCAGTGCTAGAGATGCCTACGAGCAGTACTTC
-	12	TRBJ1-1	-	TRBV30	CAWSGANTEAFF	TGTGCCTGGAGCGGGGCGAACACTGAAGCTTTCTTT
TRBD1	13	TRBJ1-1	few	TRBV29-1	CSIRTGGNTEAFF	TGCAGCATCAGGACAGGAGGGAACACTGAAGCTTTCTTT
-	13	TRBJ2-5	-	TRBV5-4	CASSLWRVETQYF	TGTGCCAGCAGCTTGTGGAGGGTAGAGACCCAGTACTTC
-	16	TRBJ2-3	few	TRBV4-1	CASSQDYYASTDTQYF	TGCGCCAGCAGCCAGGACTACTACGCTAGCACAGATACGCAGTATTTT
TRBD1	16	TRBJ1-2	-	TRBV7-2	CASSSGGLTSNYGYTF	TGTGCCAGCAGCTCAGGGGGCCTAACCTCTAACTATGGCTACACCTTC
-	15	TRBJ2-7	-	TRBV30	CAWSRNGQALYEQYF	TGTGCCTGGAGTAGAAATGGCCAGGCCCTCTACGAGCAGTACTTC
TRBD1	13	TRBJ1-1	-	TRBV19	CASSTHTTGAAFF	TGTGCCAGTAGTACCCATACCACAGGGGCAGCTTTCTTT
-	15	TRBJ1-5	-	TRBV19	CASSTPGRGNQPQHF	TGTGCCAGTAGTACCCCAGGGAGGGGCAATCAGCCCCAGCATTTT
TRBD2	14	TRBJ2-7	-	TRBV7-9	CASSPGLAVYEQYF	TGTGCCAGCAGCCCAGGACTAGCGGTCTACGAGCAGTACTTC
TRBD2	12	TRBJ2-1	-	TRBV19	CASSSGSGRQFF	TGTGCCAGTAGTTCCGGTAGCGGGAGACAGTTCTTC
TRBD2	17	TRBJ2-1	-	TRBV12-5	CASGLVLGRERYNEQFF	TGTGCTAGTGGTTTGGTATTGGGGAGGGAGCGATACAATGAGCAGTTCTTC
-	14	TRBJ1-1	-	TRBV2	CASSLTDMNTEAFF	TGTGCCAGCAGCCTGACGGACATGAACACTGAAGCTTTCTTT
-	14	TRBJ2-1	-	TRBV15	CATSRDHPGNEQFF	TGTGCCACCAGCAGAGATCACCCTGGGAATGAGCAGTTCTTC
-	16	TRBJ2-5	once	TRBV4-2	CASSQVDGTYQETQYF	TGTGCCAGCAGCCAAGTTGATGGGACATACCAAGAGACCCAGTACTTC
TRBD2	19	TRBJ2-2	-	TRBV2	CASRRTSGPKPANTGELFF	TGTGCCAGCAGACGGACTAGCGGTCCTAAACCCGCGAACACCGGGGAGCTGTTTTTT
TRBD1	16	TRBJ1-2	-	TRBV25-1	CASSEYAQGDFYGYTF	TGTGCCAGCAGTGAATATGCGCAGGGGGATTTCTATGGCTACACCTTC
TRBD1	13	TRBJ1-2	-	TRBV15	CATSVRQGTGYTF	TGTGCCACCAGCGTAAGACAGGGGACGGGCTACACCTTC
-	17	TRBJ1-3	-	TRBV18	CASSPPGGLLSGNTIYF	TGTGCCAGCTCACCACCTGGCGGACTCCTCTCTGGAAACACCATATATTTT
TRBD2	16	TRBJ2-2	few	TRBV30	CAWSVRDGRSTGELFF	TGTGCCTGGAGTGTACGTGACGGGAGGAGCACCGGGGAGCTGTTTTTT
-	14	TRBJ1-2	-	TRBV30	CAWSGGKGGDGYTF	TGTGCCTGGAGTGGGGGGAAGGGAGGGGATGGCTACACCTTC
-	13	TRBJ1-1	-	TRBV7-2	CASSADLGTEAFF	TGTGCCAGCAGCGCGGACCTGGGCACTGAAGCTTTCTTT
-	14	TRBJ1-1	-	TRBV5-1	CASSYQGGRTEAFF	TGCGCCAGCAGCTACCAGGGAGGGAGGACTGAAGCTTTCTTT
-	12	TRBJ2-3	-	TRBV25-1	CASRRGADTQYF	TGTGCCAGCAGGAGGGGGGCAGATACGCAGTATTTT
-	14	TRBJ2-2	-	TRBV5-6	CASSLGSVRGELFF	TGTGCCAGCAGCTTGGGGTCCGTCCGTGGGGAGCTGTTTTTT
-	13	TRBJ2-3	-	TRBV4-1	CASSQDLWDTQYF	TGCGCCAGCAGCCAAGATCTTTGGGATACGCAGTATTTT
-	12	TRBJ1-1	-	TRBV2	CASRGWNTEAFF	TGTGCCAGCAGGGGCTGGAACACTGAAGCTTTCTTT
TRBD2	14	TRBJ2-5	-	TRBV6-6	CASRSGTSGGTQYF	TGTGCCAGCAGGAGTGGGACTAGCGGCGGGACCCAGTACTTC